Listed below are T cell receptor beta chains from one sample, sequenced in a study of blood T cell repertoires in COVID-19. Sequencing used immunoSEQ multiplex PCR; TCRdb keeps in-frame clones, though not all of them. This table has about 200,000 clones, about four fifths appearing once. Sample: PBMCs or T cells enriched from blood (not recorded which). Every receptor here comes from a woman aged 50 to 60 who had been exposed to COVID-19. Each CDR3 is given with its conserved first and last residue. A D gene is named only where the DNA matches it firmly. Size values are once, few and many counts, or a class for expanded clones, and some rows have none.

TRBV25-1	.	TRBD1	TRBJ1-6	CASSDWDRDTSPLHF	TGTGCCAGCAGTGACTGGGACAGGGACACTTCACCCCTCCACTTT
TRBV5-6	.	.	TRBJ1-1	CASSLGPGTEAFF	TGTGCCAGCAGCTTGGGGCCGGGCACTGAAGCTTTCTTT
TRBV18	.	TRBD1	TRBJ1-1	CASSLVGQGLNTEAFF	TGTGCCAGCTCACTCGTTGGACAGGGACTGAACACTGAAGCTTTCTTT
TRBV9	.	.	TRBJ1-3	CASSPGRVGNTIYF	TGTGCCAGCAGCCCCGGCAGGGTCGGAAACACCATATATTTT
TRBV27	.	.	TRBJ1-1	CASSLAPAGTEAFF	TGTGCCAGCAGTTTGGCCCCGGCAGGGACTGAAGCTTTCTTT
TRBV30	.	.	TRBJ2-3	CAWSLGIQRDTQYF	TGTGCCTGGAGTTTGGGTATACAGAGAGATACGCAGTATTTT
TRBV5-5	.	.	TRBJ1-2	CASSLGQIYTF	TGTGCCAGCAGCTTGGGGCAGATCTACACCTTC
TRBV12-3/TRBV12-4	.	.	TRBJ2-1	CASSLDTGEQFF	TGTGCCAGCAGTCTGGACACCGGTGAGCAGTTCTTC
TRBV5-1	.	TRBD2	TRBJ2-2	CASSLSQRLALNTGELFF	TGCGCCAGCAGCTTGAGTCAACGACTAGCCCTGAACACCGGGGAGCTGTTTTTT
TRBV6-1	.	.	TRBJ1-1	CASSEVGPAEAFF	TGTGCCAGCAGTGAGGTGGGGCCGGCTGAAGCTTTCTTT
TRBV19	.	TRBD2	TRBJ2-1	CASSKISGGEYNEQFF	TGTGCCAGTAGTAAGATTAGCGGGGGGGAGTACAATGAGCAGTTCTTC
TRBV6-6	many	.	TRBJ1-5	CASSPPPGSGDNQPQHF	TGTGCCAGCAGTCCTCCTCCGGGATCAGGTGACAATCAGCCCCAGCATTTT
TRBV7-2	.	TRBD2	TRBJ2-3	CASSFRAGGADTQYF	TGTGCCAGCAGCTTCCGAGCGGGGGGGGCAGATACGCAGTATTTT
TRBV5-1	.	.	TRBJ1-1	CASSLDLSGGGTEAFF	TGCGCCAGCAGCCTTGATCTATCCGGGGGAGGCACTGAAGCTTTCTTT